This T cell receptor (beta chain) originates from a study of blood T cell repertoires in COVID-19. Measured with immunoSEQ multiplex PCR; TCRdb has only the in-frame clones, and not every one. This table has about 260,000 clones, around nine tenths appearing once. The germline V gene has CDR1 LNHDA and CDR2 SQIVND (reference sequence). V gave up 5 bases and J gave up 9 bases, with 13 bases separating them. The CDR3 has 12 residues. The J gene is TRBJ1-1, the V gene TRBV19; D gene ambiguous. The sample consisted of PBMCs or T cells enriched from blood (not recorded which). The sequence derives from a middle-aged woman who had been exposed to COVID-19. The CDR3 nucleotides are TGTGCCAGTAGTCCTAACCTGCTGCAAGCTTTCTTT. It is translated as CASSPNLLQAFF.